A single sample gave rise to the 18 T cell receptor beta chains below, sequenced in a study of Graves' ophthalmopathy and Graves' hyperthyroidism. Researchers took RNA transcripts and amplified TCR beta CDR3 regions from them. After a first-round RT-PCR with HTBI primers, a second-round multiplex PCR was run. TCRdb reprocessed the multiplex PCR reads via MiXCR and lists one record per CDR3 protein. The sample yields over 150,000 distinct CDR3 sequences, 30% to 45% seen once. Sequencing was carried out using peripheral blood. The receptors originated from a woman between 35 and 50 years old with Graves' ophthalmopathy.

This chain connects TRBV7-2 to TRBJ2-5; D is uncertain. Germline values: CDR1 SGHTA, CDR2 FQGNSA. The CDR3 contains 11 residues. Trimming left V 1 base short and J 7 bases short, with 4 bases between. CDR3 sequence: CASSLGLTQYF. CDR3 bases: TGTGCCAGCAGCTTAGGACTGACCCAGTACTTC.

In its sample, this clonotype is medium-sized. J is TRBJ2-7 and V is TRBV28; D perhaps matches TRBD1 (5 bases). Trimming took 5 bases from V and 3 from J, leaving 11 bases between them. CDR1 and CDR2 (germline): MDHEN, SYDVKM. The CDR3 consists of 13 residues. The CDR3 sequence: CASSPGYYYEQYF. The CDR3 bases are TGTGCCAGCAGTCCAGGGTACTACTACGAGCAGTACTTC.

The CDR3 DNA reads TGTGCCAGCAGCTCTATGGGACTAACTGAAGCTTTCTTT. It yields the protein CASSSMGLTEAFF. This sequence joins TRBV7-6 and TRBJ1-1; D is perhaps TRBD1 (5 bases). CDR1 and CDR2 (germline): SGHVS, FNYEAQ. The CDR3 totals 13 residues. V was shortened by 4 bases and J by 5 bases, with 11 bases between the two germline ends.

The chain's CDR3 is CASSSRQGAGGQPQHF. DNA for the CDR3: TGTGCCAGCAGTTCCCGGCAGGGGGCTGGCGGTCAGCCCCAGCATTTT. The J gene is TRBJ1-5, the V gene TRBV28; 8 nucleotides align to TRBD1. Germline V gene data show CDR1 as MDHEN and CDR2 as SYDVKM. The junction had 11 bases not matched to a gene; V was cut back by 4 bases and J by 6 bases. This CDR3 region has 16 residues.

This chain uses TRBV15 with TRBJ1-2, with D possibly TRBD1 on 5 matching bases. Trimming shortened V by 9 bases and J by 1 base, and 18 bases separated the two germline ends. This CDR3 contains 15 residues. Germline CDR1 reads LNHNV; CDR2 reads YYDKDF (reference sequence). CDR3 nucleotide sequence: TGTGCCACGCAACCAGGGTCTCTTTATAACTATGGCTACACCTTC. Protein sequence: CATQPGSLYNYGYTF.

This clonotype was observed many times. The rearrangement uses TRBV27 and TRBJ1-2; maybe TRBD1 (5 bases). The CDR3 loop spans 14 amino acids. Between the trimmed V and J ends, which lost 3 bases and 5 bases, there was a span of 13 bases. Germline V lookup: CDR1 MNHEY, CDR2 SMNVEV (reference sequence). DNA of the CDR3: TGTGCCAGCAGTTTTGCGGGGGGGGGATATGGCTACACCTTC. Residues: CASSFAGGGYGYTF.

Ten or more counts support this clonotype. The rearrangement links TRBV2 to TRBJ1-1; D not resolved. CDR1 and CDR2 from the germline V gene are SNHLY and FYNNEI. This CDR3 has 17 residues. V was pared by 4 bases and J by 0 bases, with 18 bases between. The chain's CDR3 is CASSAPLTGRMNTEAFF. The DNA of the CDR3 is TGTGCCAGCAGTGCCCCACTGACGGGGAGGATGAACACTGAAGCTTTCTTT.

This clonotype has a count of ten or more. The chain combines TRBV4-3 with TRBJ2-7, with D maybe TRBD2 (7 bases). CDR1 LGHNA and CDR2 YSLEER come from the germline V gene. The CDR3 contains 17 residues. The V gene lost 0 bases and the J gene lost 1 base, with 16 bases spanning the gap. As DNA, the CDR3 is TGCGCCAGCAGCCAAGACCCGCGGGGGCCCCTTTCCTACGAGCAGTACTTC. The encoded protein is CASSQDPRGPLSYEQYF.

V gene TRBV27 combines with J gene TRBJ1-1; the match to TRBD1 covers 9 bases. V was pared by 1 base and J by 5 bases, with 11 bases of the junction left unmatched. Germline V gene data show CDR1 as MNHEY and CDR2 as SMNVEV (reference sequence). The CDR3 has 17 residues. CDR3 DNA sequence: TGTGCCAGCAGTTTATTACCCGGACAGGGGTCCTTAACTGAAGCTTTCTTT. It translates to CASSLLPGQGSLTEAFF.

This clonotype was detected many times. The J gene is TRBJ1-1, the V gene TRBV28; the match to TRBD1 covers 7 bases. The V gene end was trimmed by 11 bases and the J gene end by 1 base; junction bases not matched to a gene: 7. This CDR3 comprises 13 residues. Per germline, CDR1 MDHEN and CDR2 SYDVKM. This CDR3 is CAGTGTENTEAFF. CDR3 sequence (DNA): TGTGCCGGAACCGGGACAGAGAACACTGAAGCTTTCTTT.

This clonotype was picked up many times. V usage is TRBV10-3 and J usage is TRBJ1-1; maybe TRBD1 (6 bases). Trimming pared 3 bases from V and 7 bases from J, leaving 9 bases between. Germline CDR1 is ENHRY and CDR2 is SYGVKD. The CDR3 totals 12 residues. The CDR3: CAISEGGFEAFF. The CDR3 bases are TGTGCCATCAGTGAAGGGGGATTTGAAGCTTTCTTT.

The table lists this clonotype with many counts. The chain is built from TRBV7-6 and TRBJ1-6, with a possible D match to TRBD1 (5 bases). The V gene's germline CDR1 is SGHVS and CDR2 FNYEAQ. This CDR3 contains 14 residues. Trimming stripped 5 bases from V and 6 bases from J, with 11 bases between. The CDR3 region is CASSPTTVNSPLHF. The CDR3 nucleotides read TGTGCCAGCAGCCCCACGACAGTTAATTCACCCCTCCACTTT.

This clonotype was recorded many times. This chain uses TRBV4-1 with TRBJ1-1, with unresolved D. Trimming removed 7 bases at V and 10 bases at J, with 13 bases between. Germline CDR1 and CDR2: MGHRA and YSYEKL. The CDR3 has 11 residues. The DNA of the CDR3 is TGCGCCAGCACCTCGGGTTTGGGAGCTTTCTTT. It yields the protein CASTSGLGAFF.

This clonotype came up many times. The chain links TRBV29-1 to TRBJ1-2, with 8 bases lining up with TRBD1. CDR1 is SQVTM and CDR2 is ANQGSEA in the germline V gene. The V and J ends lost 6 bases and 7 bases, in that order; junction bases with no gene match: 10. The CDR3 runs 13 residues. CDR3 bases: TGCAGCGTAGAGACAGGGGCGAAAGCTGGCTACACCTTC. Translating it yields CSVETGAKAGYTF. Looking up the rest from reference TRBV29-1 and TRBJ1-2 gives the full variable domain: SAVISQKPSRDICQRGTSLTIQCQVDSQVTMMFWYRQQPGQSLTLIATANQGSEATYESGFVIDKFPISRPNLTFSTLTVSNMSPEDSSIYLCSVETGAKAGYTFGSGTRLTVV.

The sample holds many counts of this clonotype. CDR3: CASRRRSVTGELFF. DNA for the CDR3: TGTGCCAGCAGGCGGAGGTCAGTGACCGGGGAGCTGTTTTTT. The J gene is TRBJ2-2, the V gene TRBV28; weak D call: TRBD2 (5 bases). V was shortened by 6 bases and J by 5 bases, with 13 bases between the two germline ends. The CDR3 covers 14 residues. Germline V lookup: CDR1 MDHEN, CDR2 SYDVKM.

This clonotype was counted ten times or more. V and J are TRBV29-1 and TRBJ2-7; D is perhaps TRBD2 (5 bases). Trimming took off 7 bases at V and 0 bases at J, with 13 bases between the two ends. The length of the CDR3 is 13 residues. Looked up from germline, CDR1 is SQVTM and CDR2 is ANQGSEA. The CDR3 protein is CSASSGLSYEQYF. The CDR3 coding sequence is TGCAGCGCCTCCAGTGGACTCTCCTACGAGCAGTACTTC.

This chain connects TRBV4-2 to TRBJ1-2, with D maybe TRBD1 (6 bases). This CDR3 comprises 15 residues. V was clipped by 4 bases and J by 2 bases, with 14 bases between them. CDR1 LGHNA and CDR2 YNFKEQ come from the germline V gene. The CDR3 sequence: CASSPTGGLNYGYTF. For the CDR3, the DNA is TGTGCCAGCAGCCCCACGGGGGGGCTGAACTATGGCTACACCTTC.

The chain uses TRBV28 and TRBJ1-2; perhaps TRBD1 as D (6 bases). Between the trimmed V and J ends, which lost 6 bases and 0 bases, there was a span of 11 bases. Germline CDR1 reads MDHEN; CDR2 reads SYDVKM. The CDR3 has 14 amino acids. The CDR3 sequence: CASRMRTANYGYTF. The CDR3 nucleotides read TGTGCCAGCAGGATGAGGACAGCTAACTATGGCTACACCTTC.